The entry below describes one TCR beta chain. Its antigen is currently unknown. This record belongs to a study of regulatory T cells in long-lasting Graves disease. Sample time point: newly diagnosed GD, antithyroid drugs for less than 3 months. There was RNA extracted from PBMCs, and the TCR library was made from it. Study-level results: Between persistent patients, around 2,900 public clonotypes were shared, exceeding the 966 shared between new patients.

In building TCR beta libraries, iRepertoire HTBI primers were used together with Arm-PCR of CDR3 regions. Each CDR3 protein gets one entry after TCRdb re-called the multiplex PCR reads with MiXCR. The profile shows hundreds of thousands of distinct CDR3 sequences, approximately 12% of them singletons. Germline V gene data show CDR1 as SGHDT and CDR2 as YYEEEE. The CDR3 is 17 amino acids. J gave up 4 bases and V 1 base, and 8 bases lay outside the gene matches. Separately, the same data were catalogued under a study of T cells in Graves' hyperthyroidism and ophthalmopathy. That source notes: Based on clinical symptoms, serum thyroxine and TRAb, thyroid ultrasound and orbital computed tomography, diagnoses were reached.

The origin of this receptor is a man under 40 with Graves disease. This specimen consisted of peripheral blood mononuclear cells (PBMCs), obtained at new diagnosis, from a patient treated with antithyroid drugs. This chain uses TRBV5-6 with TRBJ2-3; 11 bases line up with TRBD2. CDR3 bases: TGTGCCAGCAGCTTGTATTTGAGACTAGCGGGATCAGATACGCAGTATTTT. Translating it yields CASSLYLRLAGSDTQYF.